This T cell receptor beta chain was obtained from a study of blood T cell repertoires in COVID-19. Study background: Material from acute and convalescent COVID-19 was sourced from the United States, Italy and Spain. PBMCs, B-cell-depleted T cells, or T cells provided the cDNA or gDNA that made up the material.

Germline V CDR1 and CDR2: MDHEN, SYDVKM. The V and J ends lost 2 bases and 11 bases respectively, with 9 bases between them. This CDR3 spans 11 amino acids. This table comes from immunoSEQ multiplex PCR, and its TCRdb copy is limited to in-frame clones, with some not included. Of tens of thousands of clones listed, more than 75% were seen once; the top ten hold 1.1%. The sequenced sample was peripheral blood. The origin of this receptor is a human donor in a cohort sampled during active COVID-19. The chain is built from TRBV28 and TRBJ1-1, with D perhaps TRBD1 (5 bases). The CDR3 sequence is CASSLGQEAFF. The DNA of the CDR3 is TGTGCCAGCAGTTTAGGACAAGAGGCTTTCTTT.